This TCR beta chain was captured by sequencing in a study of human T cells and chemical hapten exposure. Looking at the study overall: Each patch test put 0.01% DPC on the upper back, and results were read at 6 days.

The library labeled individual cDNA molecules by adding unique molecular identifiers to them. Using its own MiXCR run on the RACE reads, TCRdb lists one record per CDR3 protein. This sample carries nearly 350,000 distinct CDR3 sequences, around 7% of them seen once, and the ten largest clones take 7.5% to 9%. The time point: patch test 1, 2 weeks after DPC sensitization. Treatment: therapeutic diphenylcyclopropenone sensitization with weekly scalp DPC. General observations from the study: TCRs above 1 in 1000 frequency stayed constant with DPC sensitization.

About this clonotype itself: The antigen is unknown.

The V gene end was trimmed by 2 bases and the J gene end by 3 bases; junction bases not matched to a gene: 6. The CDR3 consists of 15 residues. Germline V lookup: CDR1 LGHNA, CDR2 YNFKEQ. Sequencing used whole blood, obtained in connection with sensitization to the hapten diphenylcyclopropenone (DPC). This receptor was identified in a woman aged 18-29 years with alopecia areata. Some clones in this sample may be carry-over from other donors' samples. The rearrangement links TRBV4-2 to TRBJ1-1; 7 bases are shared with TRBD1. This CDR3 reads CASSQSTTGDTEAFF. In DNA form, the CDR3 reads TGTGCCAGCAGCCAATCCACAACAGGGGACACTGAAGCTTTCTTT.